This TCR beta chain was retrieved from a study of blood T cells in healthy people across ages. This clonotype was recorded a few times. Its antigen is not identified. The CDR3 consists of 14 residues. Trimming cost V 2 bases and J 2 bases, with 12 bases left between them. Germline V lookup: CDR1 DFQATT, CDR2 SNEGSKA (reference sequence). Study-wide results and limits: Whereas aged donors had fewer naive CD4+ cells, long-lived donors had more of them and higher diversity. Researchers judged that diversity estimates from one million T cells fell short of true values.

Each donor gave 9.5 to 10 milliliters of peripheral blood. A J-beta primer mix and a sample-barcoded 5' primer were used in a second PCR of about 7 to 12 cycles. Per-sample output comprised a minimum of 2.5 million paired-end reads containing CDR3. MiXCR was run by TCRdb on the 5' RACE reads, yielding one entry per CDR3 protein. The table shows fewer than 800,000 distinct CDR3 sequences, with approximately 50% occurring only once. This rearrangement joins TRBV20-1 to TRBJ2-5, with D possibly TRBD1 on 5 matching bases. The receptor comes from a woman aged 60-70 years in good health. Input material: blood. The CDR3 loop is CSARPFGAQETQYF. For the CDR3, the DNA is TGCAGTGCTAGACCGTTTGGGGCGCAAGAGACCCAGTACTTC.